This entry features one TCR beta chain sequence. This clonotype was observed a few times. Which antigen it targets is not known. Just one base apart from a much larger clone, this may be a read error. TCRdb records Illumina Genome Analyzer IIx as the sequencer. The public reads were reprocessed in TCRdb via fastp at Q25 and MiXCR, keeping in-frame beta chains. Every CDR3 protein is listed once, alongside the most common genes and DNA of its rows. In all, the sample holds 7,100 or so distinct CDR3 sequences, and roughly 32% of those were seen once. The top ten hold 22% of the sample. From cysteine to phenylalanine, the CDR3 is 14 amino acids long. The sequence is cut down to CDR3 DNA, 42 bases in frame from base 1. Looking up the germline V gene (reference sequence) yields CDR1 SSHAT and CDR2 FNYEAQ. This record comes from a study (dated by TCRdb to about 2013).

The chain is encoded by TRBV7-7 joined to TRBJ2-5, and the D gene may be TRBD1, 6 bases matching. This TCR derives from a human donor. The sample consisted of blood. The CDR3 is CANSLQGHQETQYF. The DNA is TGTGCTAACAGCCTACAGGGCCACCAAGAGACCCAGTACTTC.